This T cell receptor beta chain originates from a study of blood T cells in healthy people across ages. Then a second PCR, running roughly 7 to 11 cycles, was carried out with a sample-barcoded 5' primer and a J-beta primer mix. MiXCR, run by TCRdb on the 5' RACE reads, gives a single entry per CDR3 protein. The table shows over a million distinct CDR3 sequences, with approximately 42% occurring only once. V dropped 2 bases and J dropped 8; count of bases not matched to a gene: 8. The CDR3 length is 15 residues. Germline values: CDR1 ENHRY, CDR2 SYGVKD. The chain joins TRBV10-3 to TRBJ1-4; 7 positions agree with TRBD1. This receptor was obtained from a young woman in good health. Sample: blood. CDR3 coding DNA: TGTGCCATCAGTGAGAGGGGGGACAGACAGGAAAAACTGTTTTTT. Its protein product is CAISERGDRQEKLFF.